This passage covers 29 T cell receptor beta chains from one sample sequenced in a study of T cells in Graves' hyperthyroidism and ophthalmopathy. From RNA transcripts, TCR beta CDR3 regions were amplified. Carried out on the TCR CDR3, a first-round RT-PCR used the HTBI primer set. Each CDR3 protein gets one entry after TCRdb re-called the multiplex PCR reads with MiXCR. The sample has about 520,000 distinct CDR3 sequences, around a quarter seen once. Sequenced material: blood. Receptors originate from a woman in her thirties with Graves' ophthalmopathy.

V and J are TRBV6-5 and TRBJ2-5, with TRBD2 identical over 8 bases. Germline V gene lookup returns CDR1 MNHEY and CDR2 SVGAGI. The CDR3 has 16 residues. The V segment lost 0 bases and the J segment 1 base; nucleotides outside the gene matches: 4. The CDR3 spells CASSYSTGGGQETQYF. In DNA form, the CDR3 reads TGTGCCAGCAGTTACTCCACCGGGGGGGGCCAAGAGACCCAGTACTTC.

This clonotype came up a few times. This sequence joins TRBV5-1 and TRBJ2-6; no clear D. The germline V and J ends were trimmed by 4 bases and 4 bases, with 12 bases remaining between them. In germline, CDR1 is SGHRS, CDR2 YFSETQ. The CDR3 is 15 residues long. CDR3 nucleotide sequence: TGCGCCAGCAGCCCATGGGTATCCGGGGCCAACGTCCTGACTTTC. Residues: CASSPWVSGANVLTF.

In this sample, this clonotype turned up many times. The V and J genes are TRBV19 and TRBJ1-1, with 7 bases lining up with TRBD1. Looked up from germline, CDR1 is LNHDA and CDR2 is SQIVND (reference sequence). The CDR3 runs 13 residues. Germline trimming cut 6 bases from V and 6 bases from J; bases unmatched to any gene: 7. CDR3 sequence reads: CASRKGGGAEAFF. The CDR3 DNA reads as TGTGCCAGTAGAAAAGGAGGGGGCGCTGAAGCTTTCTTT.

This clonotype occurred many times. This chain joins TRBV2 and TRBJ1-4; no clear D gene. Trimming removed 6 bases at V and 8 bases at J, with 10 bases between. CDR1 and CDR2 (germline): SNHLY, FYNNEI. This CDR3 is built from 12 residues. As DNA, the CDR3 is TGTGCCAGCAGGGGAAAACGGGAAAAACTGTTTTTT. This codes for CASRGKREKLFF.

This clonotype was recorded many times. The genes are TRBV7-8 and TRBJ2-7, with D possibly being TRBD2 (6 bases). V was clipped by 5 bases and J by 3 bases, with 20 bases between them. Germline V lookup: CDR1 SGHVS, CDR2 FQNEAQ. CDR3 length: 16 residues. The chain's CDR3 is CASSPRLTEGGYEQYF. The CDR3 DNA sequence: TGTGCCAGCAGCCCGCGATTGACAGAGGGAGGCTACGAGCAGTACTTC.

V usage is TRBV6-1 and J usage is TRBJ2-2; the D call may be TRBD1 or TRBD2 (6 bases each). CDR3 length: 13 amino acids. Germline lookup yields CDR1 MNHNS and CDR2 SASEGT. The V and J ends lost 5 bases and 7 bases respectively, with 11 bases between them. This CDR3 is CASSPKGGGELFF. The CDR3 coding sequence is TGTGCCAGCAGTCCAAAGGGGGGCGGGGAGCTGTTTTTT.

The rearrangement uses TRBV6-2 or TRBV6-3 and TRBJ2-3, with TRBD2 identical over 7 bases. Germline values: CDR1 MNHEY, CDR2 SVGEGT. V shed 0 bases, J shed 4 bases, and the junction held 4 bases outside the gene matches. The CDR3 has 15 amino acids. CDR3 sequence (DNA): TGTGCCAGCAGTTACTCCCGTCGGGAGGCAGATACGCAGTATTTT. It translates to CASSYSRREADTQYF.

This clonotype was counted many times. J is TRBJ2-7 and V is TRBV9, with no clear D. CDR3 length: 15 amino acids. CDR1 is SGDLS, CDR2 YYNGEE, per germline. The ends were cut back, 0 bases at V and 4 bases at J, with 14 bases in the middle. The chain's CDR3 is CASSVEDGSEYEQYF. CDR3 DNA sequence: TGTGCCAGCAGCGTAGAGGACGGGTCTGAATACGAGCAGTACTTC.

The sample holds a few counts of this clonotype. J is TRBJ2-7 and V is TRBV3-1; 12 nucleotides match TRBD1. CDR1 and CDR2 from the germline V gene are LGHDT and YNNKEL (reference sequence). V dropped 5 bases and J dropped 6; count of bases not matched to a gene: 8. The CDR3 length is 15 residues. CDR3 residues: CASSYTGTGGFEQYF. The CDR3 bases are TGTGCCAGCAGCTACACCGGGACAGGGGGCTTCGAGCAGTACTTC.

Comments on this clonotype: Because it lacks the conserved phenylalanine or tryptophan at the end, this CDR3 is likely a read error. The gene calls are TRBV28 and TRBJ2-5; D is unclear. The CDR3 spans 16 residues. Germline V lookup: CDR1 MDHEN, CDR2 SYDVKM. Here the CDR3 DNA reads TGTGACAGCAGTTTAAGGCAGACCCGGCCCCAAGAGACCCAGTACCTC. Its protein product is CDSSLRQTRPQETQYL.

The sample holds many counts of this clonotype. The CDR3 is CASSLALPLSYEQYF. The DNA for the CDR3 is TGTGCCAGCAGCTTAGCGCTCCCCCTCTCCTACGAGCAGTACTTC. V and J are TRBV11-1 and TRBJ2-7; D unresolved. CDR3 length: 15 residues. V lost 0 bases to trimming and J lost 0 bases, with 9 bases between them. Germline V gives CDR1 SGHAT, CDR2 FQDESV (reference sequence).

This clonotype has just a few counts. The gene calls are TRBV18 and TRBJ2-7; D gene uncertain. The CDR3 spans 14 residues. CDR1 and CDR2 from the germline V gene are KGHSH and LQKENI. The ends were cut back, 2 bases at V and 4 bases at J, with 12 bases in the middle. The CDR3, as DNA: TGTGCCAGCTCACCAAACGCAGGCGATTACGAGCAGTACTTC. It yields the protein CASSPNAGDYEQYF.

There are many counts of this clonotype. The genes are TRBV20-1 and TRBJ1-1, with D unresolved. The CDR3 sequence is 14 residues long. CDR1 DFQATT and CDR2 SNEGSKA come from the germline V gene (reference sequence). Between the trimmed V and J ends, which lost 4 bases and 0 bases, there was a span of 12 bases. The CDR3 sequence is CSATYREVNTEAFF. CDR3 nucleotide sequence: TGCAGTGCTACCTACAGAGAAGTGAACACTGAAGCTTTCTTT.

The J gene is TRBJ1-3, the V gene TRBV6-1; D gene ambiguous. The germline gives CDR1 MNHNS, CDR2 SASEGT. CDR3 length: 15 residues. Trimming took 2 bases from V and 4 from J, leaving 12 bases between them. CDR3 coding DNA: TGTGCCAGCAGTGAACGAGGTGACGGGGGAAACACCATATATTTT. Translation gives CASSERGDGGNTIYF.

Many counts were recorded for this clonotype. V usage is TRBV20-1 and J usage is TRBJ1-1; a possible D gene is TRBD1 (5 bases). V dropped 2 bases and J dropped 1 base, with 5 bases sitting between them. The CDR3 extends over 12 amino acids. Germline values: CDR1 DFQATT, CDR2 SNEGSKA (reference sequence). The CDR3 spells CSARQGNTEAFF. CDR3 in DNA: TGCAGTGCTAGACAGGGGAACACTGAAGCTTTCTTT.

This clonotype was seen a handful of times. The J gene is TRBJ2-7, the V gene TRBV20-1, with 9 bases matching TRBD2. The ends lost 3 bases at V and 4 bases at J; junction bases unmatched: 7. From germline, CDR1 is DFQATT and CDR2 SNEGSKA (reference sequence). CDR3 length equals 14 residues. DNA for the CDR3: TGCAGTGCTAGGGATAGCGGGGGCGGGTACGAGCAGTACTTC. Translated, it gives CSARDSGGGYEQYF.

This clonotype has at least ten counts. The chain has TRBV7-2 and TRBJ2-7; D uncertain. The CDR3 is 14 residues long. CDR1 SGHTA and CDR2 FQGNSA come from the germline V gene. Trimming took 0 bases from V and 0 from J, leaving 6 bases between them. Here the CDR3 reads CASSLAPPSYEQYF. The DNA for the CDR3 is TGTGCCAGCAGCTTAGCGCCGCCCTCCTACGAGCAGTACTTC.

Written as DNA, the CDR3 is TGTGCCTGGAGTGTAATAACAGTGAACACTGAAGCTTTCTTT. Its translation is CAWSVITVNTEAFF. This chain uses TRBV30 with TRBJ1-1, with D uncertain. This CDR3 comprises 14 residues. V lost 0 bases and J lost 0, with 8 bases in between. The germline V gene has CDR1 GTSNPN and CDR2 SVGIG (reference sequence).

This clonotype appeared many times. At one end the junction does not follow the germline gene, possibly because of a read error. The chain is built from TRBV6-2 or TRBV6-3 and TRBJ2-2, with TRBD1 identical over 10 bases. The CDR3 has 18 residues. Germline CDR1 reads MNHEY; CDR2 reads SVGEGT. The DNA for the CDR3 is TGTGCCAGCAGTTCGATACTCCGGGGACAGGGGAACGCCGGGGAGCTGTTTTTT. Residues: CASSSILRGQGNAGELFF.

This clonotype was counted at least ten times. One end of the junction is discordant with germline, which a read error may explain. The J gene is TRBJ2-2, the V gene TRBV6-1, with D perhaps matching TRBD2 (5 bases). Germline CDR1 MNHNS, CDR2 SASEGT. CDR3 length: 16 residues. The CDR3 protein is CASSEAAGLNTGELLF. DNA for the CDR3: TGTGCCAGCAGTGAAGCTGCGGGTTTGAACACCGGGGAGCTGCTTTTT.

The rearrangement joins TRBV27 to TRBJ1-5; TRBD1 might be the D (6 bases). The CDR3 runs 18 residues. The V end was cut by 6 bases, the J end by 1 base, with 22 bases between. The germline V gene encodes CDR1 MNHEY and CDR2 SMNVEV (reference sequence). The CDR3 coding sequence is TGTGCCAGCAGCAGTAGGCGTGGGGGGGCGAGGAGCAATCAGCCCCAGCATTTT. The encoded protein is CASSSRRGGARSNQPQHF.

The V gene is TRBV27, the J gene TRBJ2-1, with D perhaps matching TRBD2 (5 bases). Germline V lookup: CDR1 MNHEY, CDR2 SMNVEV (reference sequence). This CDR3 has 14 residues. Trimming removed 3 bases at V and 14 bases at J, with 20 bases between. CDR3 DNA sequence: TGTGCCAGCAGTTTGGCCGACTCCGTCGGGGAGAAGTTCTTC. It specifies CASSLADSVGEKFF.

DNA of the CDR3: TGTGCCAGCAGCCCCCGGGACAGGGGAAGTGGCTACACCTTC. This sequence encodes CASSPRDRGSGYTF. V gene TRBV28 combines with J gene TRBJ1-2; 10 bases are a match to TRBD1. V lost 6 bases to trimming and J lost 7 bases; unmatched junction nucleotides: 8. CDR3 length: 14 residues. Germline values: CDR1 MDHEN, CDR2 SYDVKM.

V is TRBV28 and J is TRBJ1-2; tentative D call: TRBD1 (5 bases). The CDR3 is 12 residues long. Trimming left V 4 bases short and J 8 bases short, with 11 bases between. The V gene's germline CDR1 is MDHEN and CDR2 SYDVKM. The CDR3 loop is CASSSAGWGYTF. In DNA, the CDR3 is TGTGCCAGCAGTTCCGCAGGGTGGGGCTACACCTTC.

The J gene is TRBJ2-7, the V gene TRBV6-5; D remains unclear. Germline-derived CDR1 and CDR2 are MNHEY and SVGAGI. The CDR3 has 14 amino acids. V was pared by 7 bases and J by 1 base, with 14 bases between. The CDR3 DNA sequence: TGTGCCAGCATTCCGTCGGGCAGGTCCTACGAGCAGTACTTC. Residues: CASIPSGRSYEQYF.

This clonotype was seen more than once but under ten times. The chain joins TRBV6-1 to TRBJ2-5; 11 bases are a match to TRBD1. The CDR3 runs 16 residues. Germline V gene sequence: CDR1 MNHNS, CDR2 SASEGT. J gave up 2 bases and V 7 bases, and 9 bases lay outside the gene matches. CDR3 amino acids: CASIPPGTGGQETQYF. The CDR3 DNA reads TGTGCCAGCATCCCTCCCGGGACAGGGGGACAAGAGACCCAGTACTTC.

This clonotype has ten or more counts. The rearrangement links TRBV5-1 to TRBJ2-7; either TRBD1 or TRBD2 may supply D (5 bases each). The germline V and J ends were trimmed by 3 bases and 3 bases, with 13 bases remaining between them. The CDR3 consists of 14 residues. In germline, CDR1 is SGHRS, CDR2 YFSETQ. Here the CDR3 DNA reads TGCGCCAGCAGCTCCGCCGGGACGGGCTACGAGCAGTACTTC. Translation gives CASSSAGTGYEQYF.

This clonotype was picked up a small number of times. The gene calls are TRBV28 and TRBJ2-7, with D tentatively TRBD1 (5 bases). The germline CDR1 and CDR2 sequences are MDHEN and SYDVKM. Trimming pared 3 bases from V and 2 bases from J, leaving 8 bases between. The CDR3 consists of 13 residues. Written as DNA, the CDR3 is TGTGCCAGCAGTTTTGACAGTCCCTACGAGCAGTACTTC. It translates to CASSFDSPYEQYF.

The chain carries TRBV27 and TRBJ2-5; 9 bases agree with TRBD1. The CDR3 extends over 14 amino acids. Germline CDR1 reads MNHEY; CDR2 reads SMNVEV (reference sequence). Trimming removed 5 bases from V and 4 bases from J; junction bases left unmatched: 5. CDR3 residues: CASSPWTGVETQYF. The DNA for the CDR3 is TGTGCCAGCAGTCCCTGGACAGGGGTAGAGACCCAGTACTTC.